Presented here are 26 T cell receptor beta chains from one specimen sequenced in a study of blood T cell repertoires in COVID-19. Assay used: immunoSEQ multiplex PCR; TCRdb lists only in-frame clones, some missing. This sample has some 150,000 clones; roughly nine tenths occur once, and the top ten carry roughly 15%. Material for sequencing was peripheral blood. Receptor source: a woman aged 40 to 49 with acute or convalescent COVID-19.

The rearrangement links TRBV9 to TRBJ2-7; maybe TRBD1 (5 bases). This CDR3 spans 16 amino acids. The V and J ends lost 3 bases and 1 base respectively, with 17 bases between them. The germline V gene encodes CDR1 SGDLS and CDR2 YYNGEE. Here the CDR3 reads CASSEFICRASYEQYF. The CDR3 region has the DNA TGTGCCAGCAGCGAATTTATATGCAGGGCATCCTACGAGCAGTACTTC.

This sequence joins TRBV28 and TRBJ2-1; the match to TRBD2 covers 10 bases. The V gene's germline CDR1 is MDHEN and CDR2 SYDVKM. With V trimmed by 6 bases and J by 7 bases, 6 bases remained unmatched. The CDR3 loop spans 14 amino acids. CDR3 residues: CASRVAGGGNEQFF. Here the CDR3 DNA reads TGTGCCAGCAGGGTAGCGGGGGGCGGGAATGAGCAGTTCTTC.

The V and J genes are TRBV5-6 and TRBJ2-7; TRBD1 is a possible D gene (5 bases). Germline values: CDR1 SGHDT, CDR2 YYEEEE. CDR3 length: 15 amino acids. V lost 6 bases and J lost 1, with 17 bases in between. Here the CDR3 DNA reads TGTGCCAGCACCTTATTAACAGGAGAATCCTACGAGCAGTACTTC. It translates to CASTLLTGESYEQYF.

The gene calls are TRBV30 and TRBJ1-2; D possibly corresponds to TRBD1 (5 bases). The germline CDR1 and CDR2 sequences are GTSNPN and SVGIG (reference sequence). This CDR3 region has 13 residues. V gave up 1 base and J gave up 6 bases, with 12 bases separating them. The chain's CDR3 is CAWSAGGRDGYTF. The CDR3 region has the DNA TGTGCCTGGAGTGCCGGGGGGAGGGATGGCTACACCTTC.

The chain carries TRBV13 and TRBJ2-7, with TRBD1 matching over 7 bases. The V gene end was trimmed by 5 bases and the J gene end by 3 bases; junction bases not matched to a gene: 10. The CDR3 is made up of 15 amino acids. Germline V gene sequence: CDR1 PRHDT, CDR2 FYEKMQ (reference sequence). The CDR3 DNA reads TGTGCCAGCAGCGAAGGGGACAGCAATCGCTACGAGCAGTACTTC. This sequence encodes CASSEGDSNRYEQYF.

This clone appeared once. This chain connects TRBV25-1 to TRBJ2-5; 7 nucleotides match TRBD2. Germline-derived CDR1 and CDR2 are MGHDK and SYGVNS. The CDR3 runs 15 residues. J lost 4 bases, V lost 3 bases, and 8 bases had no gene match. The chain's CDR3 is CASSDPGGGRETQYF. The CDR3 DNA sequence: TGTGCCAGCAGTGACCCGGGAGGAGGGAGAGAGACCCAGTACTTC.

In its sample, this clone was seen a few times. The V call is TRBV18, the J call TRBJ2-7, with D unresolved. The V and J ends lost 4 bases and 6 bases respectively, with 13 bases between them. The CDR3 runs 13 residues. Germline V gene data show CDR1 as KGHSH and CDR2 as LQKENI. CDR3 in amino acids: CASSREVSGEQYF. The CDR3 DNA sequence: TGTGCCAGCTCACGTGAGGTGTCGGGCGAGCAGTACTTC.

V gene TRBV5-1 combines with J gene TRBJ1-2, with 9 bases that match TRBD1. V lost 4 bases and J lost 8; bases outside the gene matches: 9. The CDR3 length is 14 residues. Per germline, CDR1 SGHRS and CDR2 YFSETQ. CDR3 sequence: CASSPGQGRRGYTF. The DNA of the CDR3 is TGCGCCAGCAGCCCGGGACAGGGACGGCGGGGCTACACCTTC.

The rearrangement links TRBV11-2 to TRBJ2-3; 7 nucleotides match TRBD2. Trimming cost V 5 bases and J 2 bases; bases outside gene matches: 13. The CDR3 is 17 amino acids. Looked up from germline, CDR1 is SGHAT and CDR2 is FQNNGV. This chain's CDR3 is CASSTRPGGGFTDTQYF. Here the CDR3 DNA reads TGTGCCAGCAGCACCCGACCCGGCGGGGGATTCACAGATACGCAGTATTTT.

CDR3 protein: CASSLVGGGGYNEQFF. CDR3 bases: TGTGCCAGCAGCTTAGTGGGGGGAGGGGGCTACAATGAGCAGTTCTTC. The rearrangement links TRBV11-3 to TRBJ2-1, with D possibly TRBD2 on 7 matching bases. The CDR3 covers 16 residues. Per germline, CDR1 SGHNT and CDR2 YENEEA. Trimming cost V 1 base and J 3 bases, with 13 bases left between them.

The chain joins TRBV13 to TRBJ1-4; 8 bases fit TRBD1. V shed 5 bases and J 4 bases; nucleotides not matched to a gene: 3. Germline V gives CDR1 PRHDT, CDR2 FYEKMQ (reference sequence). CDR3 length equals 14 residues. The CDR3 DNA sequence: TGTGCCAGCAGCCCAGGGGGCGATAATGAAAAACTGTTTTTT. It codes for CASSPGGDNEKLFF.

The chain has TRBV5-1 and TRBJ1-1, with 8 bases aligning to TRBD1. This CDR3 has 14 residues. Per germline, CDR1 SGHRS and CDR2 YFSETQ. The V and J ends lost 0 bases and 5 bases, in that order; junction bases with no gene match: 3. DNA for the CDR3: TGCGCCAGCAGCTTGGCTCAGGGGGCAACTGAAGCTTTCTTT. It is translated as CASSLAQGATEAFF.

The rearrangement joins TRBV9 to TRBJ1-3; D may be TRBD1 (5 bases). Looked up from germline, CDR1 is SGDLS and CDR2 is YYNGEE. The CDR3 is made up of 17 amino acids. V lost 0 bases and J lost 0, with 13 bases in between. CDR3 residues: CASSVEGPASSGNTIYF. CDR3 DNA sequence: TGTGCCAGCAGCGTAGAGGGGCCAGCGAGCTCTGGAAACACCATATATTTT.

The chain couples TRBV5-1 to TRBJ2-2; D may be TRBD2 (5 bases). V lost 0 bases and J lost 2, with 11 bases in between. CDR3 length: 16 residues. The germline CDR1 and CDR2 sequences are SGHRS and YFSETQ. CDR3 bases: TGCGCCAGCAGCTTGGCGGCGGGCACTAACACCGGGGAGCTGTTTTTT. This translates into CASSLAAGTNTGELFF. The entire variable domain, with the rest obtained from reference TRBV5-1 and TRBJ2-2, is as follows: KAGVTQTPRYLIKTRGQQVTLSCSPISGHRSVSWYQQTPGQGLQFLFEYFSETQRNKGNFPGRFSGRQFSNSRSEMNVSTLELGDSALYLCASSLAAGTNTGELFFGEGSRLTVL.

The rearrangement links TRBV5-6 to TRBJ1-6; 7 bases fit TRBD1. The germline gives CDR1 SGHDT, CDR2 YYEEEE. V shed 3 bases and J 8 bases; nucleotides not matched to a gene: 8. The CDR3 is 15 residues long. The CDR3 DNA sequence: TGTGCCAGCAGCTCAACAGGGGCCGCGGATTCACCCCTCCACTTT. Translating gives CASSSTGAADSPLHF.

The V gene is TRBV7-6, the J gene TRBJ2-7; 8 nucleotides align to TRBD2. With V trimmed by 2 bases and J by 0 bases, 6 bases remained unmatched. Germline V gives CDR1 SGHVS, CDR2 FNYEAQ. The CDR3 length is 16 residues. CDR3 region: CASSLRPLADSYEQYF. The CDR3 nucleotides read TGTGCCAGCAGCTTACGGCCACTAGCGGACTCCTACGAGCAGTACTTC.

The J gene is TRBJ1-2, the V gene TRBV6-5, with TRBD1 matching over 7 bases. The germline V gene encodes CDR1 MNHEY and CDR2 SVGAGI. There are 12 residues in the CDR3. V dropped 6 bases and J dropped 3; count of bases not matched to a gene: 1. The CDR3 spells CASRGQDYGYTF. CDR3 nucleotides: TGTGCCAGCAGAGGACAGGACTATGGCTACACCTTC.

The chain has TRBV6-5 and TRBJ2-7; 7 positions match TRBD2. After removal of 0 bases from V and 0 bases from J, the junction contained 2 bases not matched to a gene. Looked up from germline, CDR1 is MNHEY and CDR2 is SVGAGI. The CDR3 consists of 15 residues. CDR3 amino acids: CASSYSPSGSYEQYF. As DNA, the CDR3 is TGTGCCAGCAGTTACTCACCTAGCGGCTCCTACGAGCAGTACTTC.

This clone has just one count. The rearrangement links TRBV7-2 to TRBJ2-3; TRBD1 is a possible D gene (5 bases). Looked up from germline, CDR1 is SGHTA and CDR2 is FQGNSA. V was shortened by 4 bases and J by 1 base, with 12 bases between the two germline ends. CDR3 length equals 15 residues. The CDR3: CASSSDSWGTDTQYF. The CDR3 DNA sequence: TGTGCCAGCAGCTCCGACAGTTGGGGCACAGATACGCAGTATTTT.

V is TRBV3-1 (or the pseudogene TRBV3-2) and J is TRBJ1-1; no reliable D call. The length of the CDR3 is 14 residues. Per germline, CDR1 LGHDT and CDR2 YNNKEL (reference sequence). Between the trimmed V and J ends, which lost 1 base and 5 bases, there was a span of 11 bases. CDR3 DNA sequence: TGTGCCAGCAGCCAAGTGGGTGGGGAGACTGAAGCTTTCTTT. It is translated as CASSQVGGETEAFF.

The chain is built from TRBV6-1 and TRBJ1-1; no reliable D call. This CDR3 has 13 amino acids. Germline CDR1 is MNHNS and CDR2 is SASEGT. V lost 2 bases, J lost 2 bases, and 6 bases lay in between. CDR3 in DNA: TGTGCCAGCAGTGAACACTACAACACTGAAGCTTTCTTT. It is translated as CASSEHYNTEAFF.

This clone was observed a single time. The V gene is TRBV5-1, the J gene TRBJ2-7; weak D call: TRBD1 (5 bases). Germline V gives CDR1 SGHRS, CDR2 YFSETQ. V was clipped by 0 bases and J by 2 bases, with 12 bases between them. CDR3 length equals 15 residues. The CDR3 sequence: CASSLVGAVAYEQYF. CDR3 nucleotides: TGCGCCAGCAGCTTGGTTGGGGCAGTTGCCTACGAGCAGTACTTC. The full variable domain, rest sourced from reference TRBV5-1 and TRBJ2-7, is KAGVTQTPRYLIKTRGQQVTLSCSPISGHRSVSWYQQTPGQGLQFLFEYFSETQRNKGNFPGRFSGRQFSNSRSEMNVSTLELGDSALYLCASSLVGAVAYEQYFGPGTRLTVT.

The rearrangement uses TRBV7-9 and TRBJ2-1; D is perhaps TRBD2 (6 bases). This CDR3 has 17 residues. V shed 5 bases and J shed 0 bases, with 17 bases lying between them. CDR1 SEHNR and CDR2 FQNEAQ come from the germline V gene (reference sequence). The CDR3 spells CASSPTGLLSSYNEQFF. The CDR3 bases are TGTGCCAGCAGCCCCACGGGACTGTTGAGCTCCTACAATGAGCAGTTCTTC.

V gene TRBV1 combines with J gene TRBJ2-7; TRBD2, the D gene given by the table, was not confirmed from the DNA. TRBV1 is reported as a pseudogene. The CDR3 sequence is 18 residues long. CDR3 nucleotides: TGCACCAGCAGCCAACTCCCGCCTGTTGATAGCGGGAAGGGGGGGCAGTACTTC. This sequence encodes CTSSQLPPVDSGKGGQYF.

The rearrangement links TRBV27 to TRBJ1-1, with D unresolved. V was trimmed by 5 bases and J by 4 bases, leaving 11 bases between them. The CDR3 has 13 amino acids. The germline gives CDR1 MNHEY, CDR2 SMNVEV (reference sequence). This chain's CDR3 is CASSQVRFTEAFF. DNA of the CDR3: TGTGCCAGCAGTCAGGTACGGTTCACTGAAGCTTTCTTT.

The gene calls are TRBV2 and TRBJ2-3; D remains unclear. Germline CDR1 is SNHLY and CDR2 is FYNNEI. There are 15 residues in the CDR3. V lost 3 bases and J lost 5, with 15 bases in between. CDR3 nucleotides: TGTGCCAGCAGTGACATTAGTCCCCTTGGAGATACGCAGTATTTT. Amino acids: CASSDISPLGDTQYF.